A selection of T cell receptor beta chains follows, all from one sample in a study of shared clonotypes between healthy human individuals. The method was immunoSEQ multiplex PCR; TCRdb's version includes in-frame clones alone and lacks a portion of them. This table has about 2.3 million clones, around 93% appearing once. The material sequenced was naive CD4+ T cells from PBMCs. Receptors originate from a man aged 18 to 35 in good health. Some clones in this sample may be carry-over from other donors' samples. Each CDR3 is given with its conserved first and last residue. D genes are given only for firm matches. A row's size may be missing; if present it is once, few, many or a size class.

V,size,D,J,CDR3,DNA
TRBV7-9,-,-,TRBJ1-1,CASSSTQVTEAFF,TGTGCCAGCAGCTCTACACAGGTAACTGAAGCTTTCTTT
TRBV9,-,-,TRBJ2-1,CASSVGQYNEQFF,TGTGCCAGCAGCGTCGGACAGTACAATGAGCAGTTCTTC
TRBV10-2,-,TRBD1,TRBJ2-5,CASSGWDRAQETQYF,TGCGCCAGCAGTGGCTGGGACAGGGCCCAAGAGACCCAGTACTTC
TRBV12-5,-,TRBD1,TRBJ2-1,CASGWGGQGNYNEQFF,TGTGCTAGTGGTTGGGGGGGACAGGGGAACTACAATGAGCAGTTCTTC
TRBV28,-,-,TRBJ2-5,CASSLWGAETQYF,TGTGCCAGCAGTTTATGGGGGGCAGAGACCCAGTACTTC
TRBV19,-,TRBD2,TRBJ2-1,CASSSRGTSGSISSYNEQFF,TGTGCCAGTAGTAGCCGAGGGACTAGCGGGTCGATAAGCTCCTACAATGAGCAGTTCTTC
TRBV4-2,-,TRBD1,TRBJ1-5,CASSQETGYQPQHF,TGTGCCAGCAGCCAAGAGACAGGGTATCAGCCCCAGCATTTT
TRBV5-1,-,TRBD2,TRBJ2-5,CASSLFASGSYTQYF,TGCGCCAGCAGCTTGTTCGCTAGCGGGAGTTATACCCAGTACTTC
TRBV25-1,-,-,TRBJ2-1,CASSDLAEGNEQFF,TGTGCCAGCAGTGATTTAGCGGAAGGGAATGAGCAGTTCTTC
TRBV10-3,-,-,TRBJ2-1,CAISELTLYEQFF,TGTGCCATCAGTGAGCTCACACTGTATGAGCAGTTCTTC
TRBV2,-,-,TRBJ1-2,CASRGYREESGYTF,TGTGCCAGCAGGGGGTACCGGGAAGAGAGTGGCTACACCTTC
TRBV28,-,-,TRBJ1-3,CASSAPGGVGNTIYF,TGTGCCAGCAGTGCCCCGGGGGGGGTTGGAAACACCATATATTTT
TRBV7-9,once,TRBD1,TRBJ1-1,CASSLAQQGAEAFF,TGTGCCAGCAGCTTAGCTCAACAGGGGGCTGAAGCTTTCTTT